Listed here is a single T cell receptor beta chain. A TCRbeta library incorporating unique molecular identifiers was prepared. Via MiXCR, TCRdb re-called the PCR reads, giving one row per CDR3 protein. The sample lists 350,000 to 500,000 distinct CDR3 sequences; 43% were seen once. In germline, CDR1 is DFQATT, CDR2 SNEGSKA (reference sequence). With 3 bases removed from V and 6 bases from J, the gap between germline ends came to 20 bases. The CDR3 is made up of 15 amino acids. The data belong to a study of T-cell reconstitution after alpha-beta-depleted transplantation in children. The receptor was derived from a girl aged 2-9 years with aplastic anemia, due to receive a stem cell transplant. Sample: PBMCs, taken before TCRalphabeta/CD19-depleted stem cell transplant. V and J are TRBV20-1 and TRBJ2-5; D could derive from TRBD1 or TRBD2 (6 bases each). CDR3 nucleotides: TGCAGTGCTAGTCCCGTCGGGGGCGGAACTAAGACCCAGTACTTC. Residues: CSASPVGGGTKTQYF.